This TCR beta chain was captured by sequencing in a study of T cell repertoires in cytomegalovirus infection. Germline loops: CDR1 SQVTM, CDR2 ANQGSEA. Between the trimmed V and J ends, which lost 5 bases and 8 bases, there was a span of 9 bases. The CDR3 runs 10 residues. Via MiXCR, TCRdb re-called the reads, giving one row per CDR3 protein. The sample lists nearly 650,000 distinct CDR3 sequences, 24% occurring once. Sequences were obtained from CD8+ T cells from PBMCs. The chain links TRBV29-1 to TRBJ1-2; D is ambiguous. This sequence was found in a human donor in good health (CMV status not recorded). Some clones in this sample may be carry-over from other donors' samples. CDR3 coding DNA: TGCAGCGTTCCCGGGAGAGGCTACACCTTC. Its protein product is CSVPGRGYTF.